This TCR beta chain was sequenced for a study of blood T cell repertoires in COVID-19. Only in-frame clones appear in the TCRdb table, and some are missing; sequencing was by immunoSEQ multiplex PCR. The data show some 260,000 clones, roughly 85% seen once. This CDR3 region has 14 residues. V lost 3 bases and J 7 bases, leaving 13 bases between the germline ends. In germline, CDR1 is MNHEY, CDR2 SVGEGT. The sequenced material came from peripheral blood. The genes are TRBV6-2 or TRBV6-3 and TRBJ1-5; no firm D call. The TCR was taken from a young woman with acute or convalescent COVID-19. The CDR3 spells CASSYSGEQQPQHF. The CDR3 DNA is TGTGCCAGCAGTTATTCCGGGGAACAGCAGCCCCAGCATTTT.